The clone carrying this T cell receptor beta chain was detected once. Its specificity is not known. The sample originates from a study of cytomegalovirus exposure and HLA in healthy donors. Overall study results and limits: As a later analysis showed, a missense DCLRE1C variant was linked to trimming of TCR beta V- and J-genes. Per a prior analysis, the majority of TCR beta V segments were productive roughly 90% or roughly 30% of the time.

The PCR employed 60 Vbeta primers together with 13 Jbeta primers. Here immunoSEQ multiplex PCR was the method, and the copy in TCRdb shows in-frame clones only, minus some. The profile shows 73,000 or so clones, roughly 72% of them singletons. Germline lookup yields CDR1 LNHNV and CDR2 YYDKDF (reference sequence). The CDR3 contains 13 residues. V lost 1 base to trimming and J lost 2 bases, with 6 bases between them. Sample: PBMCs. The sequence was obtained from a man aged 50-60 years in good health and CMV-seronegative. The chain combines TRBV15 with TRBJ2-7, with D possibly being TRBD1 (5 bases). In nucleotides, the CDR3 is TGTGCCACCAGCAGAGGGACAACCTACGAGCAGTACTTC. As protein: CATSRGTTYEQYF.